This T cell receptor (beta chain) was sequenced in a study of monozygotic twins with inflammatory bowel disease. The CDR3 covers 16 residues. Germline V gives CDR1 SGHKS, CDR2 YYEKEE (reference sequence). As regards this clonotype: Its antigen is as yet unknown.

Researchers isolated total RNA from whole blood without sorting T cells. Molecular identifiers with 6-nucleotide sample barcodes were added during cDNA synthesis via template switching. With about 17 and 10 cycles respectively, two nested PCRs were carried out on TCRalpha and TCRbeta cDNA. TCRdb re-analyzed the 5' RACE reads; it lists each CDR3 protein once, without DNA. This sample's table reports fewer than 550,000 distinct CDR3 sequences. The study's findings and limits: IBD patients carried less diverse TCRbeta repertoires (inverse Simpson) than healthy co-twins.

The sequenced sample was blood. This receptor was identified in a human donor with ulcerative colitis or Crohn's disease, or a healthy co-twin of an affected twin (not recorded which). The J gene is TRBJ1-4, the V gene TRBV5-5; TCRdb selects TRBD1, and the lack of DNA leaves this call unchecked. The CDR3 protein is CASSPQDRGPDEKLFF.